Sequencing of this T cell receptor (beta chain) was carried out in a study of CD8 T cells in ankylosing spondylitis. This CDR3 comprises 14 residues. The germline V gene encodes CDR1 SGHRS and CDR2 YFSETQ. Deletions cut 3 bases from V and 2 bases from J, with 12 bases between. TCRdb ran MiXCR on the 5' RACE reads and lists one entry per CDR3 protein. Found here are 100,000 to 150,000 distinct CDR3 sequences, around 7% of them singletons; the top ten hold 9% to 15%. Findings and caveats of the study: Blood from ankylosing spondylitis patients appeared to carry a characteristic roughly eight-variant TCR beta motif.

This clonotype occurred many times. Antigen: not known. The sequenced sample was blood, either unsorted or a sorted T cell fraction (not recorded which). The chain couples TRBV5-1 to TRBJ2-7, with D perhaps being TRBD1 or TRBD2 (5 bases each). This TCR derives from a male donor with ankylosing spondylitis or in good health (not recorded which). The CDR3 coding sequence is TGCGCCAGCAGCTGGAGCCAGGGAGCCTACGAGCAGTACTTC. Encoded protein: CASSWSQGAYEQYF.